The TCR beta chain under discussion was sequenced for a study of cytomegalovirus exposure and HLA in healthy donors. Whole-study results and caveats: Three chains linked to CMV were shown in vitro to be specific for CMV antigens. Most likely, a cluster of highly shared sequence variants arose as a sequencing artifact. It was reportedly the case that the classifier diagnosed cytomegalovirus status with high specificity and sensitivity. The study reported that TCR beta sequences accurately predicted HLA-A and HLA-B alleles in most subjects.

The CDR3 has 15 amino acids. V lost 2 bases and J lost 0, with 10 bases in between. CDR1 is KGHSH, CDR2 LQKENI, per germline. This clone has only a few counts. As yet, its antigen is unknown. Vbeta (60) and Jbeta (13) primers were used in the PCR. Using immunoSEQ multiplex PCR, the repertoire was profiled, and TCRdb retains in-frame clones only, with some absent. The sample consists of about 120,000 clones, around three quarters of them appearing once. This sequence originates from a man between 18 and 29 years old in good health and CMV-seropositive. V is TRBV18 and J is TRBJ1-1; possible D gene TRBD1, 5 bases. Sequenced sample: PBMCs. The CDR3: CASSPRVDMNTEAFF. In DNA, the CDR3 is TGTGCCAGCTCACCAAGGGTGGACATGAACACTGAAGCTTTCTTT.